The T cell receptor (beta chain) described here comes from a study of blood T cell repertoires in COVID-19. Study information: Material from acute and convalescent COVID-19 was sourced from the United States, Italy and Spain. Sample material is recorded as cDNA or gDNA derived from T cells, B-cell-depleted T cells, or PBMCs.

This clone was detected only once. In the original workflow: Nucleated cell counts were estimated from reference gene primer amplification. Sequencing used immunoSEQ multiplex PCR; TCRdb keeps in-frame clones, though not all of them. That table supplies the V and J calls and clone size; D and trimming were determined from the DNA. The table records 100,000 or so clones, around 90% of them present only once. Material: peripheral blood. The source is a man aged 50 to 59 with active COVID-19.

The CDR3 DNA reads TGTGCCAGCAGCCAGACTAGCGGCACAGATACGCAGTATTTT. This gives the protein CASSQTSGTDTQYF. This rearrangement joins TRBV11-3 to TRBJ2-3; 8 bases are shared with TRBD2. Germline loops: CDR1 SGHNT, CDR2 YENEEA. V shed 5 bases and J 1 base; nucleotides not matched to a gene: 2. The CDR3 consists of 14 residues.